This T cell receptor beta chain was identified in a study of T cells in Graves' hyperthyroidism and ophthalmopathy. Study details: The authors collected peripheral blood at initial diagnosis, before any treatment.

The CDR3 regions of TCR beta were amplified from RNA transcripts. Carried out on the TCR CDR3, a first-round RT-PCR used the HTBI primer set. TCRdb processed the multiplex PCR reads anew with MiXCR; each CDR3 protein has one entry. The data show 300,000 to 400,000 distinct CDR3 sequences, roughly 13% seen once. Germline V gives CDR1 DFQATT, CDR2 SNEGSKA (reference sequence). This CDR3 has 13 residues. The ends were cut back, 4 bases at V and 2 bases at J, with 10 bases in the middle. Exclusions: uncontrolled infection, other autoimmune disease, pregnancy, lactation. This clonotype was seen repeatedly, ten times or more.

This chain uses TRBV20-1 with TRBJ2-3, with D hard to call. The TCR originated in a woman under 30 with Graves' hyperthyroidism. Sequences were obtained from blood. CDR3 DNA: TGCAGTGCTACGGAAGGCCTCACAGATACGCAGTATTTT. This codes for CSATEGLTDTQYF.